The clone carrying this T cell receptor (beta chain) was seen just once. The data were produced by immunoSEQ multiplex PCR, yet TCRdb's version contains in-frame clones alone and is incomplete. This sample carries about 230,000 clones, 83% of them seen once, and the ten largest clones take 4.5% to 6.5%. The sample originates from a study of blood T cell repertoires in COVID-19. Turning to the study itself: T cells, B-cell-depleted T cells, or PBMCs provided the cDNA or gDNA that served as material.

V lost 1 base to trimming and J lost 3 bases, with 14 bases between them. The CDR3 length is 16 residues. From germline, CDR1 is SGHTA and CDR2 FQGNSA. The specimen was peripheral blood. V and J are TRBV7-2 and TRBJ2-3, with unresolved D. The source is a man aged 80 or over with acute or convalescent COVID-19. This CDR3 reads CASSLGSLIETDTQYF. CDR3 coding DNA: TGTGCCAGCAGCTTAGGTAGCCTTATTGAGACAGATACGCAGTATTTT.